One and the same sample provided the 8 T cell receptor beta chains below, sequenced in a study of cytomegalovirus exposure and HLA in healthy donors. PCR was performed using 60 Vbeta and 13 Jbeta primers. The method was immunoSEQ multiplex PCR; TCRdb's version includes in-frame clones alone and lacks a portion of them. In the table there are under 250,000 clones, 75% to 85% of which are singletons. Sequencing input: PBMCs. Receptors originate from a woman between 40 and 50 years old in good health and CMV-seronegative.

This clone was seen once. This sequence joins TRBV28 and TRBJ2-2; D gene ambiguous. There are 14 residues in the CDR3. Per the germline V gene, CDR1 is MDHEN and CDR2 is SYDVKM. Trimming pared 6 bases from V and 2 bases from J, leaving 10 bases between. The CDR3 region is CASRVGGNTGELFF. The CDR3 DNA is TGTGCCAGCAGAGTTGGCGGTAACACCGGGGAGCTGTTTTTT. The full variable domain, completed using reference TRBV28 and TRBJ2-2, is DVKVTQSSRYLVKRTGEKVFLECVQDMDHENMFWYRQDPGLGLRLIYFSYDVKMKEKGDIPEGYSVSREKKERFSLILESASTNQTSMYLCASRVGGNTGELFFGEGSRLTVL.

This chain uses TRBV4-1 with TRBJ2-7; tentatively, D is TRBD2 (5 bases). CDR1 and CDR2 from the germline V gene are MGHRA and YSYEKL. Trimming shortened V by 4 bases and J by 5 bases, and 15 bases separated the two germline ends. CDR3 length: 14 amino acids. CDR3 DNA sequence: TGCGCCAGCAGCCCGGACTCGGGGTGGGACGAGCAGTACTTC. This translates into CASSPDSGWDEQYF.

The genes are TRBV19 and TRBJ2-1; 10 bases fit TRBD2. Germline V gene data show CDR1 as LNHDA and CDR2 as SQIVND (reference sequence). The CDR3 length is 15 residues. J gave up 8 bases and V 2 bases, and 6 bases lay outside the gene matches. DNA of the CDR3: TGTGCCAGTAGTATATTAGCGGGAGGAGAGGATGAGCAGTTCTTC. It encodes CASSILAGGEDEQFF.

The CDR3, as DNA: TGTGCCAGCAGCTTAGGAGGACAGGGCAGGTACGAGCAGTACTTC. The encoded protein is CASSLGGQGRYEQYF. The chain combines TRBV11-3 with TRBJ2-7, with TRBD1 matching 8 bases. V shed 1 base, J shed 4 bases, and the junction held 6 bases outside the gene matches. The CDR3 is 15 residues long. The germline CDR1 and CDR2 sequences are SGHNT and YENEEA.

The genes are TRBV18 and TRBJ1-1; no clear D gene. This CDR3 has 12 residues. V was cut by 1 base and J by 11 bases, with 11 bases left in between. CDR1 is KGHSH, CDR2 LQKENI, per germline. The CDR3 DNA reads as TGTGCCAGCTCACCACAGTCTGGGGAGGCTTTCTTT. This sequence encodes CASSPQSGEAFF. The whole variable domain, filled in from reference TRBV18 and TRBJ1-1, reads NAGVMQNPRHLVRRRGQEARLRCSPMKGHSHVYWYRQLPEEGLKFMVYLQKENIIDESGMPKERFSAEFPKEGPSILRIQQVVRGDSAAYFCASSPQSGEAFFGQGTRLTVV.

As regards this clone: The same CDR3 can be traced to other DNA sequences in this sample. The CDR3 spells CASSYSGGSYEQYF. The CDR3 DNA is TGTGCCAGCAGTTACTCTGGCGGTTCCTACGAGCAGTACTTC. The chain carries TRBV6-5 and TRBJ2-7; no definite D call. The germline V and J ends were trimmed by 0 bases and 1 base, with 7 bases remaining between them. The CDR3 is 14 amino acids. From germline, CDR1 is MNHEY and CDR2 SVGAGI.

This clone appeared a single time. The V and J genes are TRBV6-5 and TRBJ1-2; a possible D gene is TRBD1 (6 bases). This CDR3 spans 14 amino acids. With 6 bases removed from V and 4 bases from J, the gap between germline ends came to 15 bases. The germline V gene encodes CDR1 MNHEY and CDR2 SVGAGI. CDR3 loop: CASSSGGPPYGYTF. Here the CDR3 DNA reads TGTGCCAGCAGCTCCGGGGGGCCCCCCTATGGCTACACCTTC.

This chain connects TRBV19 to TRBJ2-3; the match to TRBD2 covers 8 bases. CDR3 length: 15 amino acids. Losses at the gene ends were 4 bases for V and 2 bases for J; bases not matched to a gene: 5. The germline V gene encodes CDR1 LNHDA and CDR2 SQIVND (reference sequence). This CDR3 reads CASSKAGDNTDTQYF. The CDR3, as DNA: TGTGCCAGTAGTAAAGCGGGAGACAACACAGATACGCAGTATTTT.